This T cell receptor beta chain originates from a study of OX40 agonist ivuxolimab in advanced cancers. Overall study context: Of mixed ages from about 23 to 90 and averaging roughly 66 years, the group was more than 65% male.

CDR3 size: 14 residues. V was trimmed by 5 bases and J by 2 bases, leaving 9 bases between them. Germline lookup yields CDR1 LNHNV and CDR2 YYDKDF (reference sequence). Data came from immunoSEQ multiplex PCR; TCRdb stores just in-frame clones and leaves some out. The sample lists about 59,000 clones, about nine tenths occurring once. The V gene is TRBV15, the J gene TRBJ2-2; possibly TRBD1 or TRBD2 for D (5 bases each). The clonotype comes from an adult with an advanced solid tumor such as melanoma, head and neck, liver or kidney cancer. The sample consisted of CD4+ or CD8+ T cells sorted from blood, taken in a trial of the OX40 agonist ivuxolimab. The CDR3, as DNA: TGTGCCACCAGCGGGGACCTAAACACCGGGGAGCTGTTTTTT. This encodes CATSGDLNTGELFF.